The present entry profiles one TCR beta chain with its context. Its antigen remains unidentified. This entry belongs to a study of cytomegalovirus exposure and HLA in healthy donors. The PCR ran on 60 Vbeta and 13 Jbeta primers. Profiling relied on immunoSEQ multiplex PCR, and the TCRdb table lists in-frame clones only, not all of them. The data contain 95,000 to 150,000 clones, around 76% of them seen just once; the ten biggest clones take up 30%. The V and J ends lost 2 bases and 4 bases respectively, with 11 bases between them. The CDR3 has 14 amino acids. Germline CDR1 MDHEN, CDR2 SYDVKM. Study outcomes and limitations: The authors listed some 150 TCR beta chains as cytomegalovirus-associated. Per a later analysis, roughly 17,000 TCR beta sequences showed association with HLA alleles at 0.05 false discovery rate. Relative to equally common others, HLA-associated TCR beta chains showed greater clonal expansion in a later analysis.

V is TRBV28 and J is TRBJ1-2, with D possibly TRBD1 on 5 matching bases. Source material: PBMCs. The receptor was isolated from a man in his sixties in good health and CMV-seropositive. CDR3 DNA: TGTGCCAGCAGTTTACAGGGCCCCCGCTATGGCTACACCTTC. It specifies CASSLQGPRYGYTF.